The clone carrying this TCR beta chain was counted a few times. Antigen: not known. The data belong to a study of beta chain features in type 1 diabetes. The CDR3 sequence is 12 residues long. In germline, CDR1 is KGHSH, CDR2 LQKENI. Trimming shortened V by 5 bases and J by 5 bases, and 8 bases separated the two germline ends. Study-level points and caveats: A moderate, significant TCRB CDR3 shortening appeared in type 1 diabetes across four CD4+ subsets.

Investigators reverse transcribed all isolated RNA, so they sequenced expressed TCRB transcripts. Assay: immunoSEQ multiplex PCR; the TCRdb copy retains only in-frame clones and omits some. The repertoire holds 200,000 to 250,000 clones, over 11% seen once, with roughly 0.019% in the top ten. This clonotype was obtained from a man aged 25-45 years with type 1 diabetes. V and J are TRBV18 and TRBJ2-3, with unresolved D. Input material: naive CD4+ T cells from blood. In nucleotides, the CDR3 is TGTGCCAGCTCAAATCTAGGAGATACGCAGTATTTT. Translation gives CASSNLGDTQYF.